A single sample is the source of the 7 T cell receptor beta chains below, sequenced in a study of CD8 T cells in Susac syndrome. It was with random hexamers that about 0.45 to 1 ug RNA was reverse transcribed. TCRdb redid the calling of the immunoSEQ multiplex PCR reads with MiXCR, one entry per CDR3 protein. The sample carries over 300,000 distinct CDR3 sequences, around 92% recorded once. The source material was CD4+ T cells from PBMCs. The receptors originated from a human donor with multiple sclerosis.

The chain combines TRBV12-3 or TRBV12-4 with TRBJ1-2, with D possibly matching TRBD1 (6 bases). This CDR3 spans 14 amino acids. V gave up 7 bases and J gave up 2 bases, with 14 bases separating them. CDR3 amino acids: CASTARGSNYGYTF. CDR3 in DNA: TGTGCCAGCACTGCCAGGGGTTCCAACTATGGCTACACCTTC.

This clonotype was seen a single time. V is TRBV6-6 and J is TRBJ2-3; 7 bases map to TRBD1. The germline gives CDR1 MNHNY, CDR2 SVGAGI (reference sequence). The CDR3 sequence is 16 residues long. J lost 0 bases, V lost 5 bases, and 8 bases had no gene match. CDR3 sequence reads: CASSRGQPTSTDTQYF. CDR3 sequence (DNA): TGTGCCAGCAGTCGGGGACAGCCAACTAGCACAGATACGCAGTATTTT.

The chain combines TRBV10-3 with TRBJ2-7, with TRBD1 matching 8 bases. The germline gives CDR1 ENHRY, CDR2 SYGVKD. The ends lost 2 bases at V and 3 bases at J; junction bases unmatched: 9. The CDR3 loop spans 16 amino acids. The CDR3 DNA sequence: TGTGCCATCAGTGAGCTCTTGGCAGGGGGCAGCTACGAGCAGTACTTC. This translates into CAISELLAGGSYEQYF.

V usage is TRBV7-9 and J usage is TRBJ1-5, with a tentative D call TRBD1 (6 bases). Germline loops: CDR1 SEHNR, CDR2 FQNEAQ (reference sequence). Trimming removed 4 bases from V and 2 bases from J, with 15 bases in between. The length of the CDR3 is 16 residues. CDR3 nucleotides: TGTGCCAGCAGCTCCGGTCAGGGGTTTGGCAATCAGCCCCAGCATTTT. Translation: CASSSGQGFGNQPQHF.

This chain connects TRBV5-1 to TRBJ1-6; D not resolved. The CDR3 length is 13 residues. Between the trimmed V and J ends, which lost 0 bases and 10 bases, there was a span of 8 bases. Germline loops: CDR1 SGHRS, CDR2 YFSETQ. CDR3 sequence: CASSLDNLSPLHF. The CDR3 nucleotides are TGCGCCAGCAGCTTGGATAATTTGTCACCCCTCCACTTT.

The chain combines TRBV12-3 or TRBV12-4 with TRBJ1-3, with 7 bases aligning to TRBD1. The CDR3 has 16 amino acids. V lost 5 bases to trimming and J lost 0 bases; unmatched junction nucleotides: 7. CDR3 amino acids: CASSPRGSPSGNTIYF. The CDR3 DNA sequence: TGTGCCAGCAGTCCCAGGGGGTCCCCCTCTGGAAACACCATATATTTT.

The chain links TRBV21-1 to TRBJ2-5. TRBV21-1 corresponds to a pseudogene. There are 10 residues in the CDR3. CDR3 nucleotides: TGTGCCAGCAGGGAGGAGACCCAGTACTTC. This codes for CASREETQYF.